This TCR beta chain emerged from a study of cytomegalovirus exposure and HLA in healthy donors. Study-wide findings and caveats: A later look showed TCR association rates differing by HLA locus, highest for DRB1 and lowest for HLA-C.

The study ran its PCR with 60 Vbeta and 13 Jbeta primers. In the study's own analysis: In a later analysis, 80 million or so unique TCR beta chains included roughly 11 million shared by two or more donors. Sequenced by immunoSEQ multiplex PCR; TCRdb stores in-frame clones only, minus some. V and J calls and clone size come straight from that table; D and trimming were deduced from the DNA. Of 90,000 to 150,000 clones listed, about 60% were seen once; the top ten hold about a tenth. With regard to this clone: The target antigen is unknown.

Germline V CDR1 and CDR2: LGHNA, YSLEER. Germline trimming cut 1 base from V and 1 base from J; bases unmatched to any gene: 3. This CDR3 has 15 residues. The sequenced sample was PBMCs. The sequence derives from a man in his forties in good health and CMV-seropositive. This chain connects TRBV4-3 to TRBJ2-7; 8 bases are shared with TRBD2. The CDR3 protein is CASSQAGGGSYEQYF. As DNA, the CDR3 is TGCGCCAGCAGCCAAGCGGGAGGGGGGTCCTACGAGCAGTACTTC.